This TCR beta chain comes out of a study of metastatic and nonmetastatic thyroid tumors. Original processing notes: The authors used CDR3 differences across clinicopathological groups to build a distant-metastasis classifier for papillary thyroid cancer. TCRdb re-called clones from the PCR reads using MiXCR. The V and J calls, along with clone size, are taken from TCRdb and not from the paper's own processing. This sample has under 55,000 clones; approximately 17% occur once, and the top ten carry 2.5% to 3%. This clone was counted ten times or more. V was clipped by 8 bases and J by 8 bases, with 9 bases between them. Per the germline V gene, CDR1 is MDHEN and CDR2 is SYDVKM. This CDR3 has 11 residues. Thyroid surgery took place with no prior treatment in any patient.

The origin of this receptor is a female donor with papillary thyroid cancer or a benign thyroid nodule (not recorded which). Some clones in this sample may be carry-over from other donors' samples. Sequences were obtained from blood. This sequence joins TRBV28 and TRBJ1-4, with D unresolved. The CDR3 region is CASRRWEKLFF. DNA for the CDR3: TGTGCCAGCCGTCGTTGGGAAAAACTGTTTTTT.